This T cell receptor beta chain was identified in a study of blood T cell repertoires in COVID-19. Germline V gives CDR1 GTSNPN, CDR2 SVGIG (reference sequence). The CDR3 contains 13 residues. Trimming pared 6 bases from V and 0 bases from J, leaving 9 bases between. Symptom resolution, clearance, or two negative PCRs marked the recovered donors of Cohort 3. Measured with immunoSEQ multiplex PCR; TCRdb has only the in-frame clones, and not every one. The sample yields about 500,000 clones, about 85% seen once. The gene calls are TRBV30 and TRBJ1-3; D gene unclear. This TCR was recovered from a woman aged 18-35 years who had recovered from COVID-19. Sequencing input: PBMCs or T cells enriched from blood (not recorded which). CDR3 in DNA: TGTGCCTGCACAGAGAGCTCTGGAAACACCATATATTTT. Protein product: CACTESSGNTIYF.